This T cell receptor beta chain comes out of a study of post-analysis software for immune sequencing data. Study context: Disease trajectories encompassed relapsing-remitting, secondary progressive and progressive-relapsing multiple sclerosis.

Concerning this clonotype: What it binds is unknown.

The CDR3 covers 17 residues. Trimming took 1 base from V and 1 from J, leaving 14 bases between them. Germline CDR1 MNHNS, CDR2 SASEGT. General study findings and limits: Normalized Chao1 diversity was significantly lower in multiple sclerosis patients than in controls. Among five TRBV segments more frequent in patients than controls were TRBV5-6, TRBV5-1 and TRBV20-1.

Sequencing libraries made from TCR beta cDNA carried unique molecular identifiers. T cells numbering about 1 to 10 million gave rise to roughly 0.5 million cDNA molecules. TCRdb independently ran MiXCR on the PCR reads; one entry per CDR3 protein. The sample has about 460,000 distinct CDR3 sequences; around 40% are singletons. The rearrangement links TRBV6-1 to TRBJ2-1, with D hard to call. The receptor was derived from a girl aged 10 to 17 with multiple sclerosis. What was sequenced was blood. The CDR3 reads CASSEEATGPSYNEQFF. The CDR3 region has the DNA TGTGCCAGCAGTGAAGAAGCAACGGGCCCGTCCTACAATGAGCAGTTCTTC.